Following are 14 T cell receptor beta chains from one sample sequenced in a study of early T cells in non-severe SARS-CoV-2 infection. A single record per CDR3 protein comes from TCRdb applying MiXCR to the 5' RACE reads. The sample lists about 85,000 distinct CDR3 sequences, 14% occurring once. The sample consisted of whole blood. Source of these receptors: an adult who was a healthcare worker with PCR-confirmed SARS-CoV-2 infection or an uninfected control (not recorded which).

This chain uses TRBV11-2 with TRBJ1-2, with TRBD1 as a possible D gene (6 bases). Germline V gene sequence: CDR1 SGHAT, CDR2 FQNNGV. The CDR3 contains 15 residues. Deletions cut 0 bases from V and 5 bases from J, with 13 bases between. In DNA form, the CDR3 reads TGTGCCAGCAGCTTAGATCCAGGGGCCCAGTATGGCTACACCTTC. Protein product: CASSLDPGAQYGYTF.

This clonotype was observed a handful of times. J is TRBJ2-2 and V is TRBV7-6; no clear D gene. Trimming left V 0 bases short and J 0 bases short, with 5 bases between. In germline, CDR1 is SGHVS, CDR2 FNYEAQ. CDR3 size: 15 residues. The CDR3 loop is CASSLAKTNTGELFF. For the CDR3, the DNA is TGTGCCAGCAGCTTAGCCAAAACGAACACCGGGGAGCTGTTTTTT.

This clonotype was detected ten times or more. The chain has TRBV5-4 and TRBJ2-2; 10 nucleotides align to TRBD2. The CDR3 is made up of 19 amino acids. The germline gives CDR1 SGHNT, CDR2 YYREEE (reference sequence). V was pared by 0 bases and J by 0 bases, with 8 bases of the junction left unmatched. CDR3 residues: CASSLAPGLASPNTGELFF. The CDR3 DNA follows: TGTGCCAGCAGCTTGGCCCCGGGACTAGCGTCTCCGAACACCGGGGAGCTGTTTTTT.

This clonotype was counted only a few times. The chain links TRBV12-5 to TRBJ2-2; D may be TRBD1 or TRBD2 (6 bases each). CDR3 size: 13 residues. Germline V gene data show CDR1 as LGHNT and CDR2 as FRNRAP. Between the trimmed V and J ends, which lost 7 bases and 5 bases, there was a span of 11 bases. CDR3 in DNA: TGTGCTAGTGTCAGAGGGGGGACCGGGGAGCTGTTTTTT. This codes for CASVRGGTGELFF.

This clonotype was detected a few times. The chain recombines TRBV28 with TRBJ2-1; tentative D call: TRBD2 (6 bases). Germline CDR1 is MDHEN and CDR2 is SYDVKM. This CDR3 contains 15 residues. The V and J ends lost 5 bases and 8 bases respectively, with 19 bases between them. The CDR3 sequence is CASSPNLAPSDEQFF. The CDR3 nucleotides are TGTGCCAGCAGTCCGAACCTAGCGCCTTCGGATGAGCAGTTCTTC. Full variable domain (rest looked up from reference TRBV28 and TRBJ2-1): DVKVTQSSRYLVKRTGEKVFLECVQDMDHENMFWYRQDPGLGLRLIYFSYDVKMKEKGDIPEGYSVSREKKERFSLILESASTNQTSMYLCASSPNLAPSDEQFFGPGTRLTVL.

The V call is TRBV29-1, the J call TRBJ2-7, with a weak D call TRBD1 (6 bases). Germline V CDR1 and CDR2: SQVTM, ANQGSEA. The CDR3 is 12 residues long. V lost 4 bases, J lost 4 bases, and 11 bases lay in between. The CDR3 coding sequence is TGCAGCGTTGCGGACGGACAGTACGAGCAGTACTTC. Translation gives CSVADGQYEQYF.

This sequence joins TRBV6-1 and TRBJ2-7, with 7 bases lining up with TRBD1. Per germline, CDR1 MNHNS and CDR2 SASEGT. J gave up 3 bases and V 4 bases, and 3 bases lay outside the gene matches. This CDR3 is 13 amino acids long. This CDR3 is CASSGGTDYEQYF. The CDR3 bases are TGTGCCAGCAGTGGTGGGACAGACTACGAGCAGTACTTC.

This clonotype occurred a few times. The chain is built from TRBV7-6 and TRBJ2-1; TRBD2 matches at 12 bases. With 3 bases clipped from V and 9 bases from J, the junction kept 9 bases outside the gene matches. The CDR3 runs to 16 residues. The germline V gene encodes CDR1 SGHVS and CDR2 FNYEAQ. CDR3 residues: CASSFTLAGGIGEQFF. For the CDR3, the DNA is TGTGCCAGCAGCTTCACGCTAGCGGGAGGGATCGGTGAGCAGTTCTTC.

The chain carries TRBV5-1 and TRBJ1-6; 12 bases are shared with TRBD1. The CDR3 loop spans 17 amino acids. The V gene's germline CDR1 is SGHRS and CDR2 YFSETQ. Trimming at V came to 5 bases and at J to 7 bases, leaving 10 bases not matched to a gene. The CDR3 reads CASSRTGTGGANSPLHF. The CDR3 DNA follows: TGCGCCAGCAGTCGAACCGGGACAGGGGGCGCCAATTCACCCCTCCACTTT.

This clonotype was observed a handful of times. The CDR3 DNA reads as TGTGCCAGCAGTATTAACCCGGACGGAGACTATGGCTACACCTTC. Protein product: CASSINPDGDYGYTF. The rearrangement uses TRBV27 and TRBJ1-2, with no clear D. Trimming cost V 5 bases and J 3 bases, with 16 bases left between them. CDR3 length equals 15 residues. CDR1 is MNHEY, CDR2 SMNVEV, per germline (reference sequence).

The V call is TRBV20-1, the J call TRBJ2-1, with D perhaps given as TRBD1 or TRBD2 (5 bases each). Germline loops: CDR1 DFQATT, CDR2 SNEGSKA (reference sequence). CDR3 length equals 14 residues. In nucleotides, the CDR3 is TGCAGCCTTTTGGGGGAGATGTTCTACAATGAGCAGTTCTTC. Protein: CSLLGEMFYNEQFF.

V and J are TRBV29-1 and TRBJ2-7, with D maybe TRBD1 (5 bases). This CDR3 contains 11 residues. V was clipped by 3 bases and J by 3 bases, with 6 bases between them. CDR1 and CDR2 (germline): SQVTM, ANQGSEA. DNA of the CDR3: TGCAGCGTTGAGGACAACTACGAGCAGTACTTC. This sequence encodes CSVEDNYEQYF.

A word on this clonotype: Given a much more abundant clone one base away, this may be a read error. The chain carries TRBV12-3 or TRBV12-4 and TRBJ1-1; TRBD1 agrees at 7 bases. CDR3 size: 12 residues. The junction had 1 base not matched to a gene; V was cut back by 6 bases and J by 3 bases. The CDR3 nucleotides are TGTGCCAGCAGACAGGGGCACACTGAAGCTTTCTTT. Translated: CASRQGHTEAFF.

The gene calls are TRBV29-1 and TRBJ2-3; TRBD2 might be the D (5 bases). The germline V gene has CDR1 SQVTM and CDR2 ANQGSEA. This CDR3 spans 13 amino acids. Trimming took 4 bases from V and 2 from J, leaving 10 bases between them. CDR3 residues: CSVAWESTDTQYF. CDR3 in DNA: TGCAGCGTTGCTTGGGAGTCCACAGATACGCAGTATTTT.